The rows below give T cell receptor beta chains drawn from one sample of a study of T cell changes during pregnancy in multiple sclerosis. Assay: immunoSEQ multiplex PCR; the TCRdb copy retains only in-frame clones and omits some. The repertoire holds roughly 72,000 clones, with around nine tenths as singletons. The specimen was CD4+ T cells from peripheral blood mononuclear cells, collected before pregnancy. All receptors come from a female donor with multiple sclerosis, enrolled in a pregnancy study. Each CDR3 is given with its conserved first and last residue. The D gene is left open where the match is weak. Size is omitted from some rows. Given values are once, few, many or a class for expanded clones.

V	D	size	J	CDR3	DNA
TRBV27	-	-	TRBJ1-5	CASSPRTGQRNQPQHF	TGTGCCAGCAGCCCAAGAACCGGACAGAGAAATCAGCCCCAGCATTTT
TRBV7-3	-	-	TRBJ1-1	CASSLTGGSNTEAFF	TGTGCCAGCAGCTTAACAGGGGGATCGAACACTGAAGCTTTCTTT
TRBV6-5	TRBD1	-	TRBJ1-1	CASSYRRTGGTEAFF	TGTGCCAGCAGTTACAGGCGGACAGGGGGAACTGAAGCTTTCTTT
TRBV5-5	-	-	TRBJ2-3	CASSLEPPLTDTQYF	TGTGCCAGCAGCTTGGAGCCTCCCCTCACAGATACGCAGTATTTT
TRBV2	TRBD1	-	TRBJ1-1	CASRYDRGGTEAFF	TGTGCCAGCAGATATGACAGGGGAGGCACTGAAGCTTTCTTT
TRBV9	TRBD1	-	TRBJ2-7	CASSERTGLDMIYEQYF	TGTGCCAGCAGCGAGCGGACAGGTCTTGATATGATCTACGAGCAGTACTTC
TRBV7-9	TRBD2	-	TRBJ2-1	CASSWGLAGDEQFF	TGTGCCAGCAGCTGGGGACTAGCGGGAGATGAGCAGTTCTTC
TRBV9	-	-	TRBJ2-7	CASSNSASQEGPQYF	TGTGCCAGCAGCAATTCCGCGAGTCAGGAGGGTCCGCAGTACTTC
TRBV19	-	-	TRBJ1-5	CASGGWTVNQPQHF	TGTGCCAGCGGGGGGTGGACCGTCAATCAGCCCCAGCATTTT
TRBV27	-	once	TRBJ1-1	CASSLQTGNTEAFF	TGTGCCAGCAGTTTGCAGACAGGGAACACTGAAGCTTTCTTT
TRBV2	-	once	TRBJ1-5	CASSEARRAGGAQHF	TGTGCCAGCAGTGAAGCGCGAAGGGCCGGGGGTGCCCAGCATTTT
TRBV27	TRBD2	-	TRBJ2-3	CASSFHGLAGGSDTQYF	TGTGCCAGCAGTTTCCACGGACTAGCGGGAGGATCAGATACGCAGTATTTT
TRBV5-1	TRBD2	-	TRBJ2-1	CASSLEGGVEQFF	TGCGCCAGCAGCTTGGAGGGAGGGGTTGAGCAGTTCTTC
TRBV5-1	-	-	TRBJ2-2	CASSFLSEAGTGELFF	TGCGCCAGCAGCTTCCTCTCGGAGGCTGGGACCGGGGAGCTGTTTTTT
TRBV10-2	-	-	TRBJ2-1	CASSGITSPNNEQFF	TGCGCCAGCAGCGGGATTACTAGTCCCAACAATGAGCAGTTCTTC
TRBV7-9	TRBD1	-	TRBJ1-5	CASSSDRGPGQPQHF	TGTGCCAGCAGCTCGGACAGGGGGCCAGGTCAGCCCCAGCATTTT
TRBV5-4	TRBD2	-	TRBJ2-3	CASSLDGGATDTQYF	TGTGCCAGCAGCTTGGACGGGGGGGCAACAGATACGCAGTATTTT
TRBV4-1	TRBD1	-	TRBJ2-3	CASSQNPPGTVTDTQYF	TGCGCCAGCAGCCAAAACCCCCCCGGGACAGTCACAGATACGCAGTATTTT
TRBV5-4	TRBD1	-	TRBJ2-5	CASTLTGQGRETQYF	TGTGCCAGCACCTTGACGGGACAGGGAAGGGAGACCCAGTACTTC
TRBV30	TRBD2	-	TRBJ2-3	CAWSVGSGGADTQYF	TGTGCCTGGAGTGTCGGTAGCGGGGGGGCAGATACGCAGTATTTT
TRBV4-1	-	-	TRBJ2-5	CASSQDLATPRETQYF	TGCGCCAGCAGCCAAGATCTGGCTACCCCGAGGGAGACCCAGTACTTC
TRBV7-9	TRBD1	-	TRBJ1-5	CASSPGGLRDQPQHF	TGTGCCAGCAGCCCAGGGGGGCTGAGGGACCAGCCCCAGCATTTT
TRBV5-1	-	-	TRBJ2-3	CASSLVVDSTDTQYF	TGCGCCAGCAGCTTGGTTGTAGATTCCACAGATACGCAGTATTTT
TRBV6-5	-	-	TRBJ2-2	CASSSGYTGELFF	TGTGCCAGCAGTTCAGGATACACCGGGGAGCTGTTTTTT
TRBV7-3	TRBD1	-	TRBJ2-1	CASSPQGAPYNEQFF	TGTGCCAGCAGCCCCCAGGGGGCCCCCTACAATGAGCAGTTCTTC
TRBV6-1	TRBD2	-	TRBJ2-7	CASGSGGAGYEQYF	TGTGCCAGCGGCTCGGGGGGGGCAGGGTACGAGCAGTACTTC
TRBV10-1	TRBD2	-	TRBJ2-1	CASSPTGTSPPKQFF	TGCGCCAGCAGTCCTACCGGGACTAGCCCTCCGAAGCAGTTCTTC
TRBV28	TRBD1	-	TRBJ1-2	CASSRPQGIGYGYTF	TGTGCCAGCAGCCGGCCACAGGGGATCGGCTATGGCTACACCTTC
TRBV6-1	-	once	TRBJ1-4	CASIGVGGEKLFF	TGTGCCAGCATTGGGGTGGGCGGGGAAAAACTGTTTTTT
TRBV6-6	-	-	TRBJ2-7	CASSLGRGEQYF	TGTGCCAGCAGTCTCGGACGGGGCGAGCAGTACTTC
TRBV5-1	-	-	TRBJ1-5	CASSLDTSNQPQHF	TGCGCCAGCAGCTTGGACACTAGCAATCAGCCCCAGCATTTT
TRBV7-9	-	-	TRBJ2-3	CASSLAMPSGTDTQYF	TGTGCCAGCAGCTTAGCAATGCCTAGCGGCACAGATACGCAGTATTTT
TRBV7-9	-	once	TRBJ2-1	CASSLGGTSSYNEQFF	TGTGCCAGCAGCTTAGGTGGGACAAGCTCCTACAATGAGCAGTTCTTC
TRBV9	TRBD1	-	TRBJ1-5	CASSLGTANQPQHF	TGTGCCAGCAGCCTAGGGACAGCAAATCAGCCCCAGCATTTT
TRBV9	-	-	TRBJ2-1	CASSVGGPRNEQFF	TGTGCCAGCAGCGTGGGGGGACCAAGGAATGAGCAGTTCTTC
TRBV25-1	TRBD1	-	TRBJ1-4	CASSATGFEKLFF	TGTGCCAGCAGTGCGACAGGGTTTGAAAAACTGTTTTTT
TRBV27	TRBD1	-	TRBJ1-2	CASSQQGGGGYTF	TGTGCCAGCAGTCAACAGGGGGGGGGAGGCTACACCTTC
TRBV5-1	TRBD2	-	TRBJ2-2	CASSSWGGRNTGELFF	TGCGCCAGCAGCTCGTGGGGAGGGAGAAACACCGGGGAGCTGTTTTTT
TRBV7-2	TRBD2	-	TRBJ2-1	CASSLVPGLAGGHEQFF	TGTGCCAGCAGCTTAGTCCCGGGACTAGCGGGGGGGCACGAGCAGTTCTTC
TRBV6-5	TRBD1	-	TRBJ2-3	CASSSAGTGPDTQYF	TGTGCCAGCAGTTCAGCCGGGACAGGGCCGGATACGCAGTATTTT
TRBV28	TRBD2	-	TRBJ2-3	CATYLPTSGSVDTQYF	TGTGCCACCTACCTACCCACTAGCGGGAGTGTGGATACGCAGTATTTT
TRBV29-1	-	-	TRBJ2-1	CSVAGQRYNEQFF	TGCAGCGTCGCTGGACAGAGATACAATGAGCAGTTCTTC
TRBV5-4	TRBD1	-	TRBJ1-1	CASSQGGNTEAFF	TGTGCCAGCAGCCAGGGGGGGAACACTGAAGCTTTCTTT
TRBV7-2	TRBD2	-	TRBJ2-7	CASSLFSGGSYEQYF	TGTGCCAGCAGCTTATTCAGCGGGGGCTCCTACGAGCAGTACTTC
TRBV6-4	-	-	TRBJ1-1	CASKRHMNTEAFF	TGTGCCAGCAAAAGACATATGAACACTGAAGCTTTCTTT
TRBV18	TRBD1	once	TRBJ2-7	CASSRTGQGATYEQYF	TGTGCCAGCTCACGAACGGGACAGGGGGCAACCTACGAGCAGTACTTC
TRBV27	-	-	TRBJ1-2	CASSFSPRGYGYTF	TGTGCCAGCAGTTTCAGTCCCAGAGGCTATGGCTACACCTTC
TRBV15	TRBD2	-	TRBJ2-3	CATSRELAGGLPVNTQYF	TGTGCCACCAGCAGAGAACTAGCGGGGGGGCTCCCGGTAAATACGCAGTATTTT
TRBV5-1	TRBD1	-	TRBJ2-2	CASSPRGRAGELFF	TGCGCCAGCAGCCCCAGGGGGCGCGCCGGGGAGCTGTTTTTT
TRBV28	-	-	TRBJ2-2	CASSKSAGMNTGELFF	TGTGCCAGCAGTAAATCAGCGGGTATGAACACCGGGGAGCTGTTTTTT
TRBV5-1	TRBD1	-	TRBJ1-1	CASSSGQGSTEAFF	TGCGCCAGCAGTTCGGGACAGGGGAGCACTGAAGCTTTCTTT
TRBV29-1	TRBD1	-	TRBJ1-2	CSANRDRGRRGYTF	TGCAGCGCCAACCGGGACAGGGGGCGCCGTGGCTACACCTTC
TRBV7-6	-	-	TRBJ2-5	CASSAPTDRQETQYF	TGTGCCAGCAGCGCCCCTACGGACAGACAAGAGACCCAGTACTTC
TRBV11-1	-	-	TRBJ1-1	CASSGKQGTEAFF	TGTGCCAGCAGCGGCAAACAGGGAACTGAAGCTTTCTTT
TRBV5-1	TRBD1	once	TRBJ2-7	CASSHQGTGGRHEQYF	TGCGCCAGCAGCCACCAGGGGACAGGGGGCCGCCACGAGCAGTACTTC